This is a list of T cell receptor beta chains from one sample in a study of T cells in Graves' hyperthyroidism and ophthalmopathy. TCRdb reprocessed the multiplex PCR reads via MiXCR and lists one record per CDR3 protein. The repertoire consists of a few hundred thousand distinct CDR3 sequences, with approximately 14% occurring once and the leading ten covering about 14%. The specimen was blood. Every receptor here comes from a woman between 35 and 50 years old with Graves' hyperthyroidism that later progressed to Graves' ophthalmopathy. Each CDR3 is given with its conserved first and last residue. Fields, in order: D gene, clone size, V gene, J gene, CDR3 protein, CDR3 DNA. D genes are given only for firm matches. Part of the rows lack a size; the others show once, few, many or a class for expanded clones.

D: TRBD1
size: NA
V: TRBV7-9
J: TRBJ2-7
CDR3: CASQSTGQLPYEQYF
DNA: TGTGCCAGCCAGTCGACGGGACAGTTACCTTACGAGCAGTACTTC

D: TRBD2
size: NA
V: TRBV2
J: TRBJ2-7
CDR3: CASSEGGGVTYEQYF
DNA: TGTGCCAGCAGTGAAGGGGGGGGAGTCACCTACGAGCAGTACTTC

D: NA
size: many
V: TRBV12-3/TRBV12-4
J: TRBJ2-7
CDR3: CASSQLLTRDTYEQYF
DNA: TGTGCCAGCAGCCAACTCCTAACACGGGACACCTACGAGCAGTACTTC

D: NA
size: many
V: TRBV24-1
J: TRBJ2-5
CDR3: CATSDSLDGSFIQETQYF
DNA: TGTGCCACCAGTGATAGCCTGGACGGTTCCTTTATTCAAGAGACCCAGTACTTC

D: NA
size: NA
V: TRBV25-1
J: TRBJ2-3
CDR3: CASNLGSLTDTQYF
DNA: TGTGCCAGCAATCTCGGCTCCCTCACAGATACGCAGTATTTT

D: TRBD2
size: NA
V: TRBV6-2/TRBV6-3
J: TRBJ2-7
CDR3: CASSRGLAASSYEQYF
DNA: TGTGCCAGCAGTCGGGGACTAGCGGCGAGCTCCTACGAGCAGTACTTC

D: NA
size: many
V: TRBV6-1
J: TRBJ2-3
CDR3: CASSADYSTYTQYF
DNA: TGTGCCAGCAGCGCGGACTACTCTACATATACGCAGTATTTT

D: TRBD2
size: many
V: TRBV20-1
J: TRBJ2-7
CDR3: CSANSGRAGYEQYF
DNA: TGCAGTGCTAACAGCGGGAGGGCCGGTTACGAGCAGTACTTC

D: NA
size: NA
V: TRBV28
J: TRBJ2-3
CDR3: CASSAWTASDTQYF
DNA: TGTGCCAGCAGTGCTTGGACCGCCTCAGATACGCAGTATTTT

D: TRBD1
size: many
V: TRBV19
J: TRBJ2-7
CDR3: CASRKTGGNEQYF
DNA: TGTGCCAGCAGAAAGACAGGGGGCAACGAGCAGTACTTC

D: TRBD1
size: few
V: TRBV5-6
J: TRBJ2-5
CDR3: CASSLAPGDRALETQYF
DNA: TGTGCCAGCAGCTTAGCCCCTGGAGACAGGGCTCTAGAGACCCAGTACTTC

D: NA
size: many
V: TRBV18
J: TRBJ2-1
CDR3: CASSLVIPPGDEQFF
DNA: TGTGCCAGCTCACTTGTTATCCCCCCTGGAGATGAGCAGTTCTTC

D: NA
size: many
V: TRBV12-3/TRBV12-4
J: TRBJ1-1
CDR3: CVSSSAPLNTEAFF
DNA: TGTGTCAGCAGCTCCGCCCCGTTGAACACTGAAGCTTTCTTT

D: NA
size: NA
V: TRBV11-2
J: TRBJ2-7
CDR3: CASSLVGRGEQYF
DNA: TGTGCCAGCAGCTTAGTAGGGAGAGGCGAGCAGTACTTC

D: NA
size: few
V: TRBV5-8
J: TRBJ2-5
CDR3: CASSSLASGYF
DNA: TGTGCCAGCAGCTCCCTAGCGTCCGGGTACTTC

D: TRBD2
size: many
V: TRBV12-3/TRBV12-4
J: TRBJ2-2
CDR3: CASSQRDYPPTGELFF
DNA: TGTGCCAGCAGTCAAAGGGACTACCCGCCAACCGGGGAGCTGTTTTTT

D: NA
size: few
V: TRBV6-5
J: TRBJ2-6
CDR3: CASSYSMDRIPGANVLTF
DNA: TGTGCCAGCAGTTACTCGATGGACAGAATCCCTGGGGCCAACGTCCTGACTTTC

D: TRBD1
size: NA
V: TRBV24-1
J: TRBJ2-5
CDR3: CATSDATGGGETQYF
DNA: TGTGCCACCAGTGATGCGACAGGGGGCGGTGAGACCCAGTACTTC

D: NA
size: few
V: TRBV28
J: TRBJ2-7
CDR3: CASSSPTSPAYEQYF
DNA: TGTGCCAGCAGTTCCCCGACTAGTCCTGCCTACGAGCAGTACTTC

D: TRBD2
size: few
V: TRBV3-1
J: TRBJ2-1
CDR3: CASSQPPGLAGVEQFF
DNA: TGTGCCAGCAGCCAACCTCCCGGTCTAGCGGGAGTAGAGCAGTTCTTC

D: NA
size: many
V: TRBV5-1
J: TRBJ2-3
CDR3: CASSLDDTQYF
DNA: TGCGCCAGCAGCTTGGACGATACGCAGTATTTT

D: TRBD2
size: many
V: TRBV4-1
J: TRBJ2-5
CDR3: CASSHSGGLWETQYF
DNA: TGCGCCAGCAGCCATTCGGGAGGGCTCTGGGAGACCCAGTACTTC

D: TRBD2
size: few
V: TRBV20-1
J: TRBJ2-7
CDR3: CSARVTSGTYEQYF
DNA: TGCAGTGCTAGGGTTACTAGCGGAACCTACGAGCAGTACTTC

D: NA
size: many
V: TRBV9
J: TRBJ2-5
CDR3: CASSVGLRDLETQYF
DNA: TGTGCCAGCAGCGTAGGTCTCAGGGACTTGGAGACCCAGTACTTC

D: NA
size: few
V: TRBV29-1
J: TRBJ1-3
CDR3: CSVVWSNSGNTIYF
DNA: TGCAGCGTTGTTTGGTCTAACTCTGGAAACACCATATATTTT

D: TRBD1
size: many
V: TRBV18
J: TRBJ1-3
CDR3: CASSPEQGASNTIYF
DNA: TGTGCCAGCTCACCTGAACAGGGGGCAAGCAACACCATATATTTT

D: NA
size: NA
V: TRBV10-3
J: TRBJ2-1
CDR3: CAISEKNEQFF
DNA: TGTGCCATCAGCGAAAAAAATGAGCAGTTCTTC

D: NA
size: NA
V: TRBV4-1
J: TRBJ2-3
CDR3: CASSPRPSSRGSTDTQYF
DNA: TGCGCCAGCAGCCCAAGGCCCTCTAGCAGGGGTAGCACAGATACGCAGTATTTT

D: TRBD2
size: many
V: TRBV20-1
J: TRBJ2-3
CDR3: CSAGSGIGADTQYF
DNA: TGCAGTGCTGGAAGCGGGATCGGGGCAGATACGCAGTATTTT

D: NA
size: once
V: TRBV6-9
J: TRBJ2-7
CDR3: CASSYSKTAISYEQYF
DNA: TGTGCCAGCAGTTACTCGAAGACCGCTATCTCCTACGAGCAGTACTTC

D: TRBD1
size: few
V: TRBV5-1
J: TRBJ2-5
CDR3: CASRWTGGLETQYF
DNA: TGCGCCAGCAGGTGGACAGGGGGACTGGAGACCCAGTACTTC

D: NA
size: many
V: TRBV30
J: TRBJ2-2
CDR3: CAWSVGANTGELFF
DNA: TGTGCCTGGAGTGTAGGGGCGAACACCGGGGAGCTGTTTTTT

D: NA
size: many
V: TRBV6-5
J: TRBJ1-1
CDR3: CASSYYRKRESAFF
DNA: TGTGCCAGCAGTTACTATCGTAAGCGGGAGTCGGCTTTCTTT

D: NA
size: many
V: TRBV4-1
J: TRBJ2-5
CDR3: CASSQDHSEETQYF
DNA: TGCGCCAGCAGCCAAGATCATAGCGAGGAGACCCAGTACTTC

D: NA
size: many
V: TRBV28
J: TRBJ1-4
CDR3: CASSFYRAPNEKLFF
DNA: TGTGCCAGCAGTTTCTACAGGGCCCCGAATGAAAAACTGTTTTTT

D: NA
size: many
V: TRBV2
J: TRBJ2-7
CDR3: CASQWALVNTYEQYF
DNA: TGTGCCAGCCAATGGGCACTAGTGAACACCTACGAGCAGTACTTC

D: NA
size: few
V: TRBV6-1
J: TRBJ2-5
CDR3: CASSRTGTFQETQYF
DNA: TGTGCCAGCAGTCGCACAGGGACCTTCCAAGAGACCCAGTACTTC

D: NA
size: NA
V: TRBV18
J: TRBJ2-3
CDR3: CASSPLGEEDTQYF
DNA: TGTGCCAGCTCACCTTTGGGAGAGGAAGATACGCAGTATTTT

D: NA
size: NA
V: TRBV2
J: TRBJ2-3
CDR3: CASSGTAGDTQYF
DNA: TGTGCCAGCAGTGGTACAGCAGGAGATACGCAGTATTTT

D: NA
size: many
V: TRBV29-1
J: TRBJ1-2
CDR3: CSVLEPSNYGYTF
DNA: TGCAGCGTCCTGGAGCCCTCTAACTATGGCTACACCTTC

D: NA
size: NA
V: TRBV12-3/TRBV12-4
J: TRBJ2-5
CDR3: CASGGALETQYF
DNA: TGTGCCAGCGGGGGGGCGTTGGAGACCCAGTACTTC

D: NA
size: many
V: TRBV5-1
J: TRBJ2-5
CDR3: CASSLVAIVGETQYF
DNA: TGCGCCAGCAGCTTGGTCGCTATTGTGGGGGAGACCCAGTACTTC

D: TRBD1
size: many
V: TRBV5-1
J: TRBJ2-7
CDR3: CASSGRDRIYEQYF
DNA: TGCGCCAGCAGCGGCCGGGACAGGATCTACGAGCAGTACTTC

D: NA
size: many
V: TRBV9
J: TRBJ1-1
CDR3: CASSVGVGTEAFF
DNA: TGTGCCAGCAGCGTAGGAGTTGGGACTGAAGCTTTCTTT